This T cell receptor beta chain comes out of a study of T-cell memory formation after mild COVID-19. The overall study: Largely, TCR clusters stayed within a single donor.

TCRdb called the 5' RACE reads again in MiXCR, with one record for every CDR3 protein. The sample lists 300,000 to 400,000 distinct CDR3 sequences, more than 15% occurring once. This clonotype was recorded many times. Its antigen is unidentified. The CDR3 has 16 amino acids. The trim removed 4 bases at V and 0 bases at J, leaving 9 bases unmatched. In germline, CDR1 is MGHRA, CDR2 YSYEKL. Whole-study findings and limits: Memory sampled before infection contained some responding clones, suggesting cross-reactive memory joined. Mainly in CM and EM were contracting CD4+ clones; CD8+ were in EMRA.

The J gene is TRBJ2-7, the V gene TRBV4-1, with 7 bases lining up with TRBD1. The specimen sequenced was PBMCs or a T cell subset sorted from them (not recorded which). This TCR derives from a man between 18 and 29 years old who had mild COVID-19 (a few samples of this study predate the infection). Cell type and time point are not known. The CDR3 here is CASSLTLDRDSYEQYF. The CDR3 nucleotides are TGCGCCAGCAGCCTTACCTTAGACAGGGACTCCTACGAGCAGTACTTC.